The 18 T cell receptor beta chains given below trace back to one sample, sequenced in a study of shared clonotypes between healthy human individuals. Measured with immunoSEQ multiplex PCR; TCRdb has only the in-frame clones, and not every one. In the table there are a few million clones, just under 95% of which are singletons. The naive CD8 population came from CD45RO-negative cells selected for CCR7, without terminally differentiated effector memory CD45RA+ cells. The sequenced sample consisted of naive CD8+ T cells from PBMCs. These receptors were obtained from a young man in good health. Some clones in this sample may be carry-over from other donors' samples.

The chain couples TRBV5-5 to TRBJ2-2; the match to TRBD2 covers 8 bases. V shed 6 bases and J 2 bases; nucleotides not matched to a gene: 9. This CDR3 has 16 amino acids. In germline, CDR1 is SGHKS, CDR2 YYEKEE (reference sequence). CDR3 DNA sequence: TGTGCCAGCACCGGGTCCACTAGCGGAAACACCGGGGAGCTGTTTTTT. Protein product: CASTGSTSGNTGELFF.

This chain connects TRBV7-9 to TRBJ1-1; D unclear. Per the germline V gene, CDR1 is SEHNR and CDR2 is FQNEAQ (reference sequence). Between the trimmed V and J ends, which lost 2 bases and 3 bases, there was a span of 4 bases. This CDR3 has 12 residues. CDR3 amino acids: CASSLSHTEAFF. CDR3 DNA sequence: TGTGCCAGCAGCTTATCCCACACTGAAGCTTTCTTT.

The chain combines TRBV6-1 with TRBJ2-5; D is unclear. The tail of the sequence fits TRBJ2-7 better, so the J call may be wrong. This CDR3 is 12 amino acids long. CDR1 and CDR2 from the germline V gene are MNHNS and SASEGT. The CDR3 coding sequence is TGTGCCAGCCCCAGAAACCTCTACGAGCAGTACTTC. Amino acids: CASPRNLYEQYF.

This chain links TRBV11-2 with TRBJ1-1, with 8 nucleotides matching TRBD1. Germline values: CDR1 SGHAT, CDR2 FQNNGV. V trimming: 3 bases; J trimming: 0 bases; junction bases outside the gene matches: 6. This CDR3 region has 16 residues. CDR3 in amino acids: CASSFPGGSMNTEAFF. In nucleotides, the CDR3 is TGTGCCAGCAGCTTCCCAGGGGGCTCCATGAACACTGAAGCTTTCTTT.

The V gene is TRBV19, the J gene TRBJ2-1, with TRBD2 matching 7 bases. Per germline, CDR1 LNHDA and CDR2 SQIVND (reference sequence). The trim removed 7 bases at V and 2 bases at J, leaving 11 bases unmatched. CDR3 length: 16 amino acids. The CDR3 nucleotides are TGTGCCAGTAATACAGGAGCGGGACGCACCTACAATGAGCAGTTCTTC. It translates to CASNTGAGRTYNEQFF.

On this clone: The same CDR3 can be traced to other DNA sequences in this sample. The chain is built from TRBV9 and TRBJ1-1; D is ambiguous. This CDR3 region has 13 residues. In germline, CDR1 is SGDLS, CDR2 YYNGEE. With 4 bases removed from V and 2 bases from J, the gap between germline ends came to 9 bases. The chain's CDR3 is CASSPRVNTEAFF. For the CDR3, the DNA is TGTGCCAGCAGCCCACGGGTAAACACTGAAGCTTTCTTT.

The chain has TRBV28 and TRBJ2-3, with D unresolved. Trimming took 3 bases from V and 6 from J, leaving 13 bases between them. CDR3 length equals 14 residues. CDR1 MDHEN and CDR2 SYDVKM come from the germline V gene. The CDR3 nucleotides read TGTGCCAGCAGTTTCTTCCAGGTCAAGGATACGCAGTATTTT. Protein: CASSFFQVKDTQYF.

V and J are TRBV19 and TRBJ2-3; D is unclear. This CDR3 is built from 14 residues. V lost 3 bases and J lost 2, with 9 bases in between. Germline V CDR1 and CDR2: LNHDA, SQIVND (reference sequence). CDR3 DNA sequence: TGTGCCAGTAGTATTCCGGATCTCACAGATACGCAGTATTTT. It yields the protein CASSIPDLTDTQYF.

The rearrangement uses TRBV10-3 and TRBJ2-3, with 8 bases fitting TRBD1. The CDR3 totals 16 residues. Germline V gives CDR1 ENHRY, CDR2 SYGVKD. V lost 2 bases to trimming and J lost 2 bases; unmatched junction nucleotides: 6. This CDR3 is CAISEARQGITDTQYF. The DNA of the CDR3 is TGTGCCATCAGTGAGGCTAGACAGGGGATCACAGATACGCAGTATTTT.

This chain connects TRBV4-3 to TRBJ2-2; 10 nucleotides agree with TRBD2. The J segment lost 7 bases and the V segment lost 4 bases, leaving 12 bases of the junction unmatched. CDR1 and CDR2 (germline): LGHNA, YSLEER. The CDR3 contains 17 residues. The CDR3 DNA is TGCGCCAGCAGCCGAGAAAGCAGCGGGAGGGCCGGCGGGGAGCTGTTTTTT. As protein: CASSRESSGRAGGELFF.

V usage is TRBV2 and J usage is TRBJ2-4; D is undetermined. The V gene's germline CDR1 is SNHLY and CDR2 FYNNEI. The CDR3 spans 13 residues. Trimming stripped 5 bases from V and 5 bases from J, with 10 bases between. The DNA of the CDR3 is TGTGCCAGCAGTCCCCGTCCCGAAAACATTCAGTACTTC. The encoded protein is CASSPRPENIQYF.

This chain links TRBV7-5 with TRBJ2-7; TRBD2 is the table's D call and was not checked against the DNA. TRBV7-5 is labeled a pseudogene. This CDR3 is 15 amino acids long. CDR3 amino acids: CVRSYHRLAFDEQYF. The CDR3 DNA is TGTGTCAGAAGCTACCACCGACTAGCGTTCGACGAGCAGTACTTC.

The rearrangement uses TRBV6-6 and TRBJ2-3; tentative D call: TRBD1 (5 bases). Trimming took off 6 bases at V and 1 base at J, with 14 bases between the two ends. The CDR3 length is 15 residues. The germline V gene encodes CDR1 MNHNY and CDR2 SVGAGI (reference sequence). The CDR3 protein is CASRGKGSGTDTQYF. The DNA for the CDR3 is TGTGCCAGCAGGGGGAAGGGGTCCGGCACAGATACGCAGTATTTT.

The chain combines TRBV29-1 with TRBJ2-1; TRBD1 aligns across 9 bases. V was pared by 8 bases and J by 0 bases, with 5 bases of the junction left unmatched. Looked up from germline, CDR1 is SQVTM and CDR2 is ANQGSEA. There are 14 residues in the CDR3. In DNA form, the CDR3 reads TGCAGCACCCGGGACAGGGACTCCTACAATGAGCAGTTCTTC. Translated: CSTRDRDSYNEQFF.

The chain uses TRBV2 and TRBJ2-7, with D tentatively TRBD2 (6 bases). This CDR3 has 13 amino acids. The V gene lost 10 bases and the J gene lost 7 bases, with 20 bases spanning the gap. CDR1 and CDR2 from the germline V gene are SNHLY and FYNNEI. The CDR3 DNA follows: TGTGCCACCACCGGGACTTCTTTGGGTGAGCAGTACTTC. It specifies CATTGTSLGEQYF.

V gene TRBV9 combines with J gene TRBJ1-4; 9 bases line up with TRBD1. Germline V gene data show CDR1 as SGDLS and CDR2 as YYNGEE. The trim removed 2 bases at V and 5 bases at J, leaving 4 bases unmatched. The CDR3 is 15 amino acids. The CDR3 DNA is TGTGCCAGCAGCGTGTCCGGGACAGGGAATGAAAAACTGTTTTTT. It encodes CASSVSGTGNEKLFF.

This clone appeared once. The CDR3 loop reads CASSYHGTEWDADTQYF. DNA for the CDR3: TGTGCCAGCAGTTACCACGGGACAGAGTGGGATGCAGATACGCAGTATTTT. This chain joins TRBV27 and TRBJ2-3; 7 bases are shared with TRBD1. CDR1 and CDR2 (germline): MNHEY, SMNVEV (reference sequence). The CDR3 extends over 17 amino acids. The V segment lost 4 bases and the J segment 4 bases; nucleotides outside the gene matches: 14.

The rearrangement uses TRBV4-2 and TRBJ2-5, with 9 bases lining up with TRBD2. This CDR3 contains 16 residues. J gave up 1 base and V 0 bases, and 3 bases lay outside the gene matches. CDR1 and CDR2 (germline): LGHNA, YNFKEQ. The CDR3 bases are TGTGCCAGCAGCCAAGAGGCGGGAGGGGCCCAAGAGACCCAGTACTTC. It is translated as CASSQEAGGAQETQYF.